This T cell receptor beta chain was found in a study of control samples from healthy donors and cancer patients. TCRdb's table, derived via immunoSEQ multiplex PCR, lists solely in-frame clones and lacks some. The sample carries about 120,000 clones, about nine tenths recorded once. This TCR was recovered from a woman aged 18-29 years in good health. The sequencing input was blood.

The CDR3, as DNA: TGTGCCAGCAGGCCGACAGGGGGCTACGTGGACACTGAAGCTTTCTTT. This encodes CASRPTGGYVDTEAFF. V and J are TRBV28 and TRBJ1-1; 10 nucleotides align to TRBD1. The ends lost 6 bases at V and 3 bases at J; junction bases unmatched: 10. CDR1 and CDR2 (germline): MDHEN, SYDVKM. CDR3 length equals 16 residues. The whole variable domain, remainder taken from reference TRBV28 and TRBJ1-1, is DVKVTQSSRYLVKRTGEKVFLECVQDMDHENMFWYRQDPGLGLRLIYFSYDVKMKEKGDIPEGYSVSREKKERFSLILESASTNQTSMYLCASRPTGGYVDTEAFFGQGTRLTVV.